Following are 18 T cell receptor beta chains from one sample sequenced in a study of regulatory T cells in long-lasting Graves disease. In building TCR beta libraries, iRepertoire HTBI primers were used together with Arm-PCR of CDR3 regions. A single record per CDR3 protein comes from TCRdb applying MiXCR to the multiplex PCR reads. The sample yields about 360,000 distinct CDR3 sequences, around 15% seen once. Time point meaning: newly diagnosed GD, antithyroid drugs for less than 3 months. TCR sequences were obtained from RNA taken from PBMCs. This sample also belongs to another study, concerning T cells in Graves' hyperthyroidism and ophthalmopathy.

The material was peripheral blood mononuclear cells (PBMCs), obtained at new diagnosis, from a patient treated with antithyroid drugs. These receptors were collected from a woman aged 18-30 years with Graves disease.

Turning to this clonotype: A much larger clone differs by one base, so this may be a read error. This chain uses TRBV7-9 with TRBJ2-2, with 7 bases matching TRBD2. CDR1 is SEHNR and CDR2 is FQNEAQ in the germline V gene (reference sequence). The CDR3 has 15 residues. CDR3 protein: CAGSPSSGYTGELFF. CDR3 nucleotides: TGTGCCGGCAGCCCGTCTAGCGGATACACCGGGGAGCTGTTTTTT.

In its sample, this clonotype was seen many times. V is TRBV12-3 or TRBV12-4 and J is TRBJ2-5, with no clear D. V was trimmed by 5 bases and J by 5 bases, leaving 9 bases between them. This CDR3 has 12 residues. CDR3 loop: CASSADLETQYF. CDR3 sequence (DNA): TGTGCCAGCAGTGCCGATTTGGAGACCCAGTACTTC.

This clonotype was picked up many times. DNA for the CDR3: TGTGCCAGCAGCCTAGACAGGCAAAGCGCAGATACGCAGTATTTT. Encoded protein: CASSLDRQSADTQYF. This chain connects TRBV7-9 to TRBJ2-3, with D possibly being TRBD1 (6 bases). V dropped 5 bases and J dropped 4 bases, with 16 bases sitting between them. This CDR3 region has 15 residues. Germline V lookup: CDR1 SEHNR, CDR2 FQNEAQ (reference sequence).

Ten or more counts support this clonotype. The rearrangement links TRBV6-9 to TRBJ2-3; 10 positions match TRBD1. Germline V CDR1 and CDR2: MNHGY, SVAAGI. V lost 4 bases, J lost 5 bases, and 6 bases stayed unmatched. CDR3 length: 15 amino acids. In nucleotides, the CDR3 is TGTGCCAGCAGTTCCGGGACAGGGGTCGAAGATACGCAGTATTTT. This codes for CASSSGTGVEDTQYF.

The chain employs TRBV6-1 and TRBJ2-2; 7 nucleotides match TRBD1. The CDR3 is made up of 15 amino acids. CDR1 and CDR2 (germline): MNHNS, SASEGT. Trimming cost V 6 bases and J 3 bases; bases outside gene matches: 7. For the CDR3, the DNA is TGTGCCAGCAGGTGGGACAGACGAGACACCGGGGAGCTGTTTTTT. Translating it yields CASRWDRRDTGELFF.

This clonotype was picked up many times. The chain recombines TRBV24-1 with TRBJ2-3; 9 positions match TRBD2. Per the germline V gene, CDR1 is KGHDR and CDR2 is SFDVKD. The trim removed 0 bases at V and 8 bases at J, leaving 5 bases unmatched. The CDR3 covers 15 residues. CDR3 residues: CATSDLRLAEATQYF. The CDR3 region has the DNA TGTGCCACCAGTGATTTGCGACTAGCGGAGGCTACGCAGTATTTT.

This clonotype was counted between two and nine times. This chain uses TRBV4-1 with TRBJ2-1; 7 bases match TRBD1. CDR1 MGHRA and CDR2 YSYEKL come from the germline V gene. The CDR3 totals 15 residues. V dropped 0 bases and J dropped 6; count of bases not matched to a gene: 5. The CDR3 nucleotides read TGCGCCAGCAGCCAAGATCAAGGGGGCGGCAATGAGCAGTTCTTC. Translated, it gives CASSQDQGGGNEQFF.

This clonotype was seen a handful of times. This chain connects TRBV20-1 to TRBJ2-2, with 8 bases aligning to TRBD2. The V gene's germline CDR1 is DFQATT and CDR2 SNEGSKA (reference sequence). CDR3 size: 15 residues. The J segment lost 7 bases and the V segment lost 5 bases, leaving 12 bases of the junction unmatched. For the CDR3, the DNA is TGCAGTGCTCCCGGGGAGCGGGGGCGGAGCGGGGAGCTGTTTTTT. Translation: CSAPGERGRSGELFF.

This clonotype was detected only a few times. The CDR3 is CASSPGLDLQETQYF. CDR3 sequence (DNA): TGTGCCAGCAGCCCAGGACTAGACCTTCAAGAGACCCAGTACTTC. V and J are TRBV7-9 and TRBJ2-5; 7 bases agree with TRBD2. Losses at the gene ends were 5 bases for V and 2 bases for J; bases not matched to a gene: 8. Germline-derived CDR1 and CDR2 are SEHNR and FQNEAQ (reference sequence). This CDR3 spans 15 amino acids. The full variable domain, its missing parts supplied by reference TRBV7-9 and TRBJ2-5, is DTGVSQNPRHKITKRGQNVTFRCDPISEHNRLYWYRQTLGQGPEFLTYFQNEAQLEKSRLLSDRFSAERPKGSFSTLEIQRTEQGDSAMYLCASSPGLDLQETQYFGPGTRLLVL.

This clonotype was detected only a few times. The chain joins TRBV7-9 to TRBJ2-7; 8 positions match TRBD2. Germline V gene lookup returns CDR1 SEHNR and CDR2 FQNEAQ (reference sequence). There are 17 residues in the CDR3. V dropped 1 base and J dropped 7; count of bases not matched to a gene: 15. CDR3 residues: CASSLGTSPKSGGEQYF. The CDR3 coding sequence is TGTGCCAGCAGCTTAGGGACTAGCCCAAAATCTGGCGGGGAGCAGTACTTC.

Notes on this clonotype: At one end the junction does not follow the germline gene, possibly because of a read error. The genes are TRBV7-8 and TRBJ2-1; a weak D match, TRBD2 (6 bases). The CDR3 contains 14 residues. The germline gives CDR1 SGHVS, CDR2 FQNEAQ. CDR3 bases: TGTGCCGGCAGCTTACCCGGGAGTCCGGATGAGCAGTTCTTC. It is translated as CAGSLPGSPDEQFF.

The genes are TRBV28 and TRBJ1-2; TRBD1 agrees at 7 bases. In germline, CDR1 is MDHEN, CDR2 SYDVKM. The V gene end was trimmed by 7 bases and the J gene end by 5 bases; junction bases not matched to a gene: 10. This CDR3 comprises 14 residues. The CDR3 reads CASNPTGMGYGYTF. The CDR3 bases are TGTGCCAGCAATCCGACAGGGATGGGGTATGGCTACACCTTC.

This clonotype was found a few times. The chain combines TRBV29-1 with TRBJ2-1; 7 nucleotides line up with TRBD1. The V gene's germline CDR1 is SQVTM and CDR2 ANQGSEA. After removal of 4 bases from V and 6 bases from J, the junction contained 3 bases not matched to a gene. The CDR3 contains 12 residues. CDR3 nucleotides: TGCAGCGTTGGCAGGGACAGCAATGAGCAGTTCTTC. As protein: CSVGRDSNEQFF.

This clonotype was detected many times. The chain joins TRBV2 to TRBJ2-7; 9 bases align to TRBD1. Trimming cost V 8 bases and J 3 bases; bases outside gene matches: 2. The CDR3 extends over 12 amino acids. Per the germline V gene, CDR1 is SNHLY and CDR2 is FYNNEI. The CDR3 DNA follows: TGTGCCAGCGGGACAGGGATCTACGAGCAGTACTTC. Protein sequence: CASGTGIYEQYF.

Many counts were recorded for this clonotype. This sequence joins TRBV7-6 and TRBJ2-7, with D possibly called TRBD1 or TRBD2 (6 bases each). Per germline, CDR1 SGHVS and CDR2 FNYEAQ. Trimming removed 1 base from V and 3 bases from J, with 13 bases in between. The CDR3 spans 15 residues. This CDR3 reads CASSLEVGGLYEQYF. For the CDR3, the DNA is TGTGCCAGCAGCTTAGAGGTAGGGGGACTCTACGAGCAGTACTTC.

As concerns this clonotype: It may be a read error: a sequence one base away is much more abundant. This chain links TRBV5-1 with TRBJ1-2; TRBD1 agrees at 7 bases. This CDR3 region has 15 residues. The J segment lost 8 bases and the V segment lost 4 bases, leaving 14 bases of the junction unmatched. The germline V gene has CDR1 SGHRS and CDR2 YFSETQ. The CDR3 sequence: CASSLTPEQGRGYTF. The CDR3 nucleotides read TGCGCCAGCAGCCTGACCCCAGAACAGGGGCGAGGCTACACCTTC.

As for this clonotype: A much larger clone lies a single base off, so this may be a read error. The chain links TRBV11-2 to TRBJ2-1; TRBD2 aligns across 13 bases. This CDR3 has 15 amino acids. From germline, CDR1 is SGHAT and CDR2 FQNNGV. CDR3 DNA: TGTGCCAGCAGCGCGGGACTAGCGGGGTACAATGATCAGTTCTTC. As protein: CASSAGLAGYNDQFF.

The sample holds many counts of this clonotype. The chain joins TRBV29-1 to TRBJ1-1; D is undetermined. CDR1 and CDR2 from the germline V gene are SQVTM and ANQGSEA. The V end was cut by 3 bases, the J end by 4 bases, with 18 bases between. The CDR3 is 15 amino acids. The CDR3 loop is CSVDEWRQVATEAFF. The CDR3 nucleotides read TGCAGCGTTGACGAATGGAGGCAGGTTGCCACTGAAGCTTTCTTT.